This T cell receptor (beta chain) appears in the sequencing data of a study of neurological immune-mediated disorders. Study results and caveats: Private repertoires in all groups were suggested by the absence of shared CDR3 amino acid sequences among expanded clones across subjects.

There are many counts of this clonotype. The antigen is unknown. Time point of the sample: longitudinal time-point 1 (baseline). The controls, all healthy individuals, were blood bank volunteers in Maryland, USA. The unsorted libraries were prepared from 2 million PBMCs (stored at -80 C). The making of cDNA relied on 5'RACE with 10-nucleotide random UMIs. TCRdb processed the 5' RACE reads anew with MiXCR; each CDR3 protein has one entry. The data show 60,000 to 90,000 distinct CDR3 sequences, approximately 10% seen once. Germline V gene sequence: CDR1 SGHRS, CDR2 YFSETQ. The V and J ends lost 0 bases and 6 bases respectively, with 10 bases between them. CDR3 size: 14 residues.

The receptor was isolated from a man aged 25-45 years in good health. This rearrangement joins TRBV5-1 to TRBJ1-5; D not resolved. The sequenced material came from PBMCs. Here the CDR3 reads CASSLGLERQPQHF. The CDR3 DNA is TGCGCCAGCAGCTTGGGTCTGGAACGTCAGCCCCAGCATTTT.